One sample yielded the 29 T cell receptor beta chains listed below, sequenced in a study of identical twins. TCRdb reprocessed the 5' RACE reads with MiXCR, giving one entry per CDR3 protein. The table includes over 600,000 distinct CDR3 sequences, 20% to 25% detected once. This sample was shared with a second study, whose subject was T cells expressing NK-cell markers.

What was sequenced was PBMCs. These receptors came from a woman between 18 and 29 years old in good health.

The chain carries TRBV29-1 and TRBJ1-1; D ambiguous. CDR1 SQVTM and CDR2 ANQGSEA come from the germline V gene. This CDR3 contains 13 residues. V lost 1 base to trimming and J lost 2 bases, with 8 bases between them. The CDR3 is CSVEGMINTEAFF. The CDR3, as DNA: TGCAGCGTTGAAGGGATGATTAACACTGAAGCTTTCTTT.

This clonotype turned up a few times. This chain links TRBV7-2 with TRBJ1-1; possible D gene TRBD1, 6 bases. The ends were cut back, 3 bases at V and 5 bases at J, with 13 bases in the middle. CDR1 is SGHTA and CDR2 is FQGNSA in the germline V gene. The CDR3 extends over 14 amino acids. The CDR3 protein is CASSFQGLGTEAFF. The CDR3 DNA is TGTGCCAGCAGCTTTCAGGGGTTGGGAACTGAAGCTTTCTTT.

This chain joins TRBV6-2 or TRBV6-3 and TRBJ2-7, with a weak D call TRBD1 (7 bases). Germline loops: CDR1 MNHEY, CDR2 SVGEGT. CDR3 length equals 14 residues. The V end lost 7 bases, the J end lost 3 bases, and 16 bases lay between the germline ends. CDR3 region: CASTRGTDYYEQYF. The CDR3 nucleotides are TGTGCCAGCACGCGCGGGACAGACTACTACGAGCAGTACTTC.

J is TRBJ2-7 and V is TRBV4-3, with D unresolved. Germline assignment: CDR1 LGHNA and CDR2 YSLEER. The ends were cut back, 0 bases at V and 1 base at J, with 7 bases in the middle. CDR3 size: 14 residues. Here the CDR3 reads CASSQDFRSYEQYF. The CDR3 region has the DNA TGCGCCAGCAGCCAAGACTTCCGGTCCTACGAGCAGTACTTC.

The CDR3 sequence is CASSLGTGPVVDQYF. The CDR3 region has the DNA TGTGCCAGCAGTCTAGGGACAGGTCCTGTTGTGGACCAGTACTTC. The chain uses TRBV27 and TRBJ2-5; the match to TRBD1 covers 8 bases. The CDR3 covers 15 residues. With V trimmed by 5 bases and J by 10 bases, 15 bases remained unmatched. Looked up from germline, CDR1 is MNHEY and CDR2 is SMNVEV (reference sequence).

This clonotype was counted ten times or more. This chain's CDR3 is CASTDRFGSDTQYF. The CDR3, as DNA: TGTGCCAGCACAGACAGGTTTGGATCAGATACGCAGTATTTT. The chain carries TRBV9 and TRBJ2-3; maybe TRBD1 (6 bases). Trimming removed 6 bases from V and 4 bases from J, with 15 bases in between. Germline CDR1 is SGDLS and CDR2 is YYNGEE. The CDR3 extends over 14 amino acids.

The rearrangement uses TRBV25-1 and TRBJ2-1, with D unresolved. The CDR3 totals 15 residues. The V and J ends lost 8 bases and 0 bases respectively, with 14 bases between them. The germline V gene encodes CDR1 MGHDK and CDR2 SYGVNS. In DNA, the CDR3 is TGTGCCAGCCGCGGCGAGCGCCTCTCCTACAATGAGCAGTTCTTC. Translation gives CASRGERLSYNEQFF.

CDR3 DNA sequence: TGTGCCAGCAGCAGAGGGGAAGATCAGCCCCAGCATTTT. As protein: CASSRGEDQPQHF. The rearrangement joins TRBV7-2 to TRBJ1-5; maybe TRBD1 (5 bases). The germline gives CDR1 SGHTA, CDR2 FQGNSA. V shed 5 bases and J shed 5 bases, with 10 bases lying between them. The CDR3 has 13 residues.

This clonotype was picked up many times. The gene calls are TRBV7-9 and TRBJ1-3; D remains unclear. The CDR3 runs to 14 residues. V shed 4 bases and J shed 2 bases, with 9 bases lying between them. Looked up from germline, CDR1 is SEHNR and CDR2 is FQNEAQ (reference sequence). DNA of the CDR3: TGTGCCAGCAGCTCTACAGCGACTGGAAACACCATATATTTT. Its translation: CASSSTATGNTIYF.

V usage is TRBV20-1 and J usage is TRBJ2-1; 8 bases match TRBD2. The germline V gene encodes CDR1 DFQATT and CDR2 SNEGSKA (reference sequence). The junction had 5 bases not matched to a gene; V was cut back by 6 bases and J by 10 bases. CDR3 length: 11 residues. CDR3 DNA sequence: TGCAGTGCGGGGACTAGTTGGGAGCAGTTCTTC. Protein sequence: CSAGTSWEQFF.

On this clonotype itself: One end of the junction varies from germline; a read error may be responsible. The chain carries TRBV29-1 and TRBJ2-3, with 10 nucleotides matching TRBD2. This CDR3 is built from 12 residues. The germline V gene has CDR1 SQVTM and CDR2 ANQGSEA. For the CDR3, the DNA is TGCAGCGTCCAAGGGACTAGCGATAGGCAGTATTTT. This codes for CSVQGTSDRQYF.

Only a few counts were recorded for this clonotype. V is TRBV7-2 and J is TRBJ2-2; tentative D call: TRBD1 (5 bases). The CDR3 has 15 amino acids. V shed 2 bases and J shed 3 bases, with 10 bases lying between them. Germline CDR1 is SGHTA and CDR2 is FQGNSA. CDR3 sequence reads: CASSLTFRDTGELFF. The CDR3 bases are TGTGCCAGCAGCTTAACGTTCAGGGACACCGGGGAGCTGTTTTTT. Filled out from reference TRBV7-2 and TRBJ2-2, the complete variable domain reads GAGVSQSPSNKVTEKGKDVELRCDPISGHTALYWYRQSLGQGLEFLIYFQGNSAPDKSGLPSDRFSAERTGGSVSTLTIQRTQQEDSAVYLCASSLTFRDTGELFFGEGSRLTVL.

The chain uses TRBV7-3 and TRBJ2-1; TRBD2 agrees at 12 bases. The CDR3 is 15 residues long. Germline values: CDR1 SGHTA, CDR2 FQGTGA. J gave up 8 bases and V 5 bases, and 7 bases lay outside the gene matches. CDR3 region: CASSRPSGGAHEQFF. In nucleotides, the CDR3 is TGTGCCAGCAGCCGTCCTAGCGGGGGGGCCCATGAGCAGTTCTTC.

The chain employs TRBV5-8 and TRBJ2-7; D is perhaps TRBD2 (6 bases). From germline, CDR1 is SGHTS and CDR2 YDEGEE. The CDR3 has 11 amino acids. V lost 5 bases, J lost 6 bases, and 9 bases lay in between. The CDR3: CASRREVEQYF. The CDR3 nucleotides are TGTGCCAGCAGGAGGGAGGTCGAGCAGTACTTC.

This clonotype was recorded many times. The V and J genes are TRBV5-1 and TRBJ1-2; weak D call: TRBD1 (6 bases). V dropped 0 bases and J dropped 0 bases, with 9 bases sitting between them. Germline lookup yields CDR1 SGHRS and CDR2 YFSETQ. There are 15 residues in the CDR3. Written as DNA, the CDR3 is TGCGCCAGCAGCTTGGGGGACATTTCTAACTATGGCTACACCTTC. It encodes CASSLGDISNYGYTF.

This clonotype was counted a few times. The chain carries TRBV29-1 and TRBJ1-2, with D tentatively TRBD1 (6 bases). The CDR3 is made up of 12 amino acids. Per the germline V gene, CDR1 is SQVTM and CDR2 is ANQGSEA. Deletions cut 4 bases from V and 8 bases from J, with 14 bases between. The CDR3: CSVVGYRDGYTF. The CDR3 DNA follows: TGCAGCGTTGTAGGATACAGGGACGGCTACACCTTC.

This clonotype was seen a handful of times. The J gene is TRBJ2-1, the V gene TRBV5-5, with 7 nucleotides matching TRBD2. The trim removed 0 bases at V and 10 bases at J, leaving 10 bases unmatched. CDR3 length: 15 residues. The V gene's germline CDR1 is SGHKS and CDR2 YYEKEE (reference sequence). CDR3 sequence reads: CASSLGASGWGEQFF. CDR3 sequence (DNA): TGTGCCAGCAGCTTGGGTGCTAGCGGATGGGGAGAGCAGTTCTTC.

The chain couples TRBV2 to TRBJ2-1; unclear D gene. The CDR3 sequence is 15 residues long. Germline lookup yields CDR1 SNHLY and CDR2 FYNNEI. Trimming removed 6 bases from V and 0 bases from J, with 12 bases in between. The CDR3, as DNA: TGTGCCAGCAGCGACTCCCGGAGCTCCTACAATGAGCAGTTCTTC. It yields the protein CASSDSRSSYNEQFF.

In this sample, this clonotype turned up a few times. The J gene is TRBJ1-5, the V gene TRBV5-1, with D possibly being TRBD1 (5 bases). The V gene's germline CDR1 is SGHRS and CDR2 YFSETQ. V lost 0 bases and J 5 bases, leaving 12 bases between the germline ends. This CDR3 comprises 15 residues. Written as DNA, the CDR3 is TGCGCCAGCAGCTTGGAGGGACCCGGGGATCAGCCCCAGCATTTT. Protein sequence: CASSLEGPGDQPQHF.

This sequence joins TRBV2 and TRBJ2-3, with no clear D. Germline CDR1 reads SNHLY; CDR2 reads FYNNEI. This CDR3 contains 13 residues. V was cut by 2 bases and J by 11 bases, with 14 bases left in between. DNA for the CDR3: TGTGCCAGCAGTGAAATTGGGGTCAGAGGGCAGTATTTT. It encodes CASSEIGVRGQYF.

V gene TRBV29-1 combines with J gene TRBJ2-1; D possibly corresponds to TRBD2 (5 bases). The CDR3 runs to 13 residues. The germline V gene encodes CDR1 SQVTM and CDR2 ANQGSEA. Trimming shortened V by 5 bases and J by 1 base, and 9 bases separated the two germline ends. CDR3: CSVWGVSYNEQFF. The CDR3 DNA sequence: TGCAGCGTTTGGGGAGTATCCTACAATGAGCAGTTCTTC.

This clonotype was detected only a few times. This may be a read error, as it is one base from a much larger clone. This chain links TRBV7-2 with TRBJ2-5, with no clear D. The germline V gene encodes CDR1 SGHTA and CDR2 FQGNSA. V lost 5 bases and J lost 1, with 8 bases in between. This CDR3 has 13 amino acids. CDR3 region: CASSPGFQETQYF. The CDR3 DNA reads TGTGCCAGCAGCCCCGGGTTCCAAGAGACCCAGTACTTC.

This rearrangement joins TRBV12-3 or TRBV12-4 to TRBJ1-1; no firm D call. The CDR3 runs 14 residues. V lost 5 bases and J 6 bases, leaving 16 bases between the germline ends. The CDR3 DNA reads TGTGCCAGCAGTACTTTCAAGGGTCGCGCTGAAGCTTTCTTT. Its translation is CASSTFKGRAEAFF.

This CDR3 reads CASSFRGQEQFF. The CDR3 coding sequence is TGTGCCAGCAGCTTTAGGGGGCAGGAGCAGTTCTTC. The chain combines TRBV7-9 with TRBJ2-1; 7 bases match TRBD1. V lost 3 bases to trimming and J lost 10 bases; unmatched junction nucleotides: 3. Germline CDR1 reads SEHNR; CDR2 reads FQNEAQ (reference sequence). This CDR3 is built from 12 residues.

This clonotype has a single count. The rearrangement joins TRBV4-2 to TRBJ2-5, with 16 bases matching TRBD2. V lost 4 bases, J lost 0 bases, and 8 bases stayed unmatched. Germline loops: CDR1 LGHNA, CDR2 YNFKEQ. The CDR3 loop spans 19 amino acids. CDR3 in amino acids: CASSPRGGLAGGYQETQYF. In nucleotides, the CDR3 is TGTGCCAGCAGCCCCCGAGGGGGACTAGCGGGGGGGTACCAAGAGACCCAGTACTTC.

This clonotype has more than one count but fewer than ten. This chain uses TRBV9 with TRBJ2-1, with a weak D call TRBD2 (6 bases). Trimming cost V 3 bases and J 12 bases, with 22 bases left between them. The CDR3 spans 15 residues. Germline values: CDR1 SGDLS, CDR2 YYNGEE. The CDR3 DNA reads as TGTGCCAGCAGCGAAGGTCTCTCCCCTGGGCGGGGGCAGTTCTTC. This encodes CASSEGLSPGRGQFF.

The V gene is TRBV5-1, the J gene TRBJ2-2; D is unclear. This CDR3 is 13 amino acids long. Between the trimmed V and J ends, which lost 4 bases and 7 bases, there was a span of 11 bases. CDR1 and CDR2 (germline): SGHRS, YFSETQ. The CDR3 DNA sequence: TGCGCCAGCAGCCCGGCTGGGGTCGGGGAGCTGTTTTTT. Translation: CASSPAGVGELFF.

This rearrangement joins TRBV10-3 to TRBJ2-1; 11 bases match TRBD2. The CDR3 consists of 18 residues. V dropped 6 bases and J dropped 0; count of bases not matched to a gene: 10. Germline-derived CDR1 and CDR2 are ENHRY and SYGVKD. CDR3 in amino acids: CAIRGSTSGISSYNEQFF. In DNA, the CDR3 is TGTGCCATCAGAGGGTCGACTAGCGGGATTAGCTCCTACAATGAGCAGTTCTTC.

There are a few counts of this clonotype. The J gene is TRBJ1-5, the V gene TRBV6-1; D gene ambiguous. The CDR3 is 11 residues long. Trimming removed 2 bases at V and 6 bases at J, with 2 bases between. CDR1 is MNHNS and CDR2 is SASEGT in the germline V gene. CDR3 region: CASSEFQPQHF. CDR3 nucleotides: TGTGCCAGCAGTGAATTTCAGCCCCAGCATTTT.